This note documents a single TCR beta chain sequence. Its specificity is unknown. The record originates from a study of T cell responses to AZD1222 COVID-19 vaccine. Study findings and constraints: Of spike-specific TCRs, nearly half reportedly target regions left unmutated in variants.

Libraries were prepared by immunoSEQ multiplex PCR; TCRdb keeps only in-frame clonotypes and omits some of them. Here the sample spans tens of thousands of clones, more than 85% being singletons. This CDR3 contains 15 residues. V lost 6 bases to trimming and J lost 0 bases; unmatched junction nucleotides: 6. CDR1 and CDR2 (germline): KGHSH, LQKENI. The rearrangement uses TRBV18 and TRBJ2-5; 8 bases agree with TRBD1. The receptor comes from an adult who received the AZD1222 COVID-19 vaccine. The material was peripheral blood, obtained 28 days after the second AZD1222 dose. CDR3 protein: CASSLRTGHQETQYF. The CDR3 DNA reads TGTGCCAGCTCGCTTCGGACAGGGCACCAAGAGACCCAGTACTTC.